The 3 T cell receptor beta chains reported below all come from one sample, sequenced in a study of T-cell memory formation after mild COVID-19. Via MiXCR, TCRdb re-called the 5' RACE reads, giving one row per CDR3 protein. The sample includes about 400,000 distinct CDR3 sequences, 20% to 30% seen only once; the top ten take 10% to 15%. Sequences were obtained from PBMCs or a T cell subset sorted from them (not recorded which). These receptor sequences come from an adult woman who had mild COVID-19 (a few samples of this study predate the infection). Cell type and time point are not known.

The chain carries TRBV10-3 and TRBJ2-3, with D perhaps given as TRBD1 or TRBD2 (5 bases each). The CDR3 has 14 amino acids. CDR1 is ENHRY and CDR2 is SYGVKD in the germline V gene. V gave up 7 bases and J gave up 2 bases, with 13 bases separating them. As DNA, the CDR3 is TGTGCCATCAACCGGGGCGGAGCCACAGATACGCAGTATTTT. It yields the protein CAINRGGATDTQYF.

V gene TRBV24-1 combines with J gene TRBJ2-1; no reliable D call. The length of the CDR3 is 12 residues. The V and J ends lost 4 bases and 2 bases respectively, with 2 bases between them. Germline V gene lookup returns CDR1 KGHDR and CDR2 SFDVKD. CDR3 bases: TGTGCCACCAGTGAGGCCTACAATGAGCAGTTCTTC. It specifies CATSEAYNEQFF.

The rearrangement joins TRBV19 to TRBJ1-5; D remains ambiguous. Germline assignment: CDR1 LNHDA and CDR2 SQIVND (reference sequence). The CDR3 length is 19 residues. The V gene lost 1 base and the J gene lost 0 bases, with 19 bases spanning the gap. The CDR3 region is CASSIGRGVPPYSNQPQHF. CDR3 sequence (DNA): TGTGCCAGTAGTATAGGGCGCGGGGTACCTCCTTATAGCAATCAGCCCCAGCATTTT.